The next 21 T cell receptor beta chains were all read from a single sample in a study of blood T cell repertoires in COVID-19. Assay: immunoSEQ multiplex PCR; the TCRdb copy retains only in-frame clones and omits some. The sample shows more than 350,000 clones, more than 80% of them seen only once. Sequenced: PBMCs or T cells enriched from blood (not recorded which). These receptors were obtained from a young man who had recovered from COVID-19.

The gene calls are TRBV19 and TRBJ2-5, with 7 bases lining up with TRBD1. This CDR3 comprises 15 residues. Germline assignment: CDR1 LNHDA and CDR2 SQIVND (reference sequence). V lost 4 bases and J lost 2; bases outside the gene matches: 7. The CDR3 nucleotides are TGTGCCAGTAGTAGTAAACAGGGGCCACAAGAGACCCAGTACTTC. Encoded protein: CASSSKQGPQETQYF. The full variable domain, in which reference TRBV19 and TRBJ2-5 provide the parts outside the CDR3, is DGGITQSPKYLFRKEGQNVTLSCEQNLNHDAMYWYRQDPGQGLRLIYYSQIVNDFQKGDIAEGYSVSREKKESFPLTVTSAQKNPTAFYLCASSSKQGPQETQYFGPGTRLLVL.

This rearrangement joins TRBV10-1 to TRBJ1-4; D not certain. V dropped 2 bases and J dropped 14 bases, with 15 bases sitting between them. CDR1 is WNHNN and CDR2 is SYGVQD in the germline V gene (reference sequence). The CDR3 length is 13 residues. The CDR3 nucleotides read TGCGCCAGCAGTGAGAGCGTGGACTCCGATCTGTTTTTT. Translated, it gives CASSESVDSDLFF.

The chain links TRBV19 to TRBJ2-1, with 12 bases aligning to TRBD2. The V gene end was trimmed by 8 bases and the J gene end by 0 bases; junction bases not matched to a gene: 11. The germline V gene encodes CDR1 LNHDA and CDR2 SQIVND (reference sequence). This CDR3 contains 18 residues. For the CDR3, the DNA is TGTGCCAGTTCCCCTAGCGGGGGGGTTCATGCCTCCTACAATGAGCAGTTCTTC. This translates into CASSPSGGVHASYNEQFF.

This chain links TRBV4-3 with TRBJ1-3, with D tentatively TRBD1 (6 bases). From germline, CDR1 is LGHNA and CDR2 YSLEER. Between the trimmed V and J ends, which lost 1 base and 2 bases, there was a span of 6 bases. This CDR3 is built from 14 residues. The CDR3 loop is CASSQGTAGNTIYF. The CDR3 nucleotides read TGCGCCAGCAGCCAAGGGACAGCTGGAAACACCATATATTTT.

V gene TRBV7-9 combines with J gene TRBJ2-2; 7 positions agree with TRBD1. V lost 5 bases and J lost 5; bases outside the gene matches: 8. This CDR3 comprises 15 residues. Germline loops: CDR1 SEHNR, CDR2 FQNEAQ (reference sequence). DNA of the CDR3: TGTGCCAGCAGCCTTGTGGCAGGGGGAACCGGGGAGCTGTTTTTT. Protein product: CASSLVAGGTGELFF.

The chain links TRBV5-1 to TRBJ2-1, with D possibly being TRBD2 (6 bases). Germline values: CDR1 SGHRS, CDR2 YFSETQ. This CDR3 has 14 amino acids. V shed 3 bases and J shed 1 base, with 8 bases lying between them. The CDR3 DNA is TGCGCCAGCAGCTCGGAGGGGTCCTACAATGAGCAGTTCTTC. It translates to CASSSEGSYNEQFF.

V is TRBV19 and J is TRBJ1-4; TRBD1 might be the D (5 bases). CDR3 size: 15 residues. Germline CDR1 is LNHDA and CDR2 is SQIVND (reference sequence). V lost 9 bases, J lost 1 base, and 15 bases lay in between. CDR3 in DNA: TGTGCCAGCGGCCAGGGAGGAGTAACTAATGAAAAACTGTTTTTT. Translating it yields CASGQGGVTNEKLFF.

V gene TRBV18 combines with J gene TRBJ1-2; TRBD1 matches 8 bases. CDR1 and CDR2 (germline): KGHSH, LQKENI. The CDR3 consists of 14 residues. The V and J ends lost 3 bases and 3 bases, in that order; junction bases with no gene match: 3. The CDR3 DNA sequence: TGTGCCAGCTCACCGGGGGGACAGGACTATGGCTACACCTTC. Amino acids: CASSPGGQDYGYTF.

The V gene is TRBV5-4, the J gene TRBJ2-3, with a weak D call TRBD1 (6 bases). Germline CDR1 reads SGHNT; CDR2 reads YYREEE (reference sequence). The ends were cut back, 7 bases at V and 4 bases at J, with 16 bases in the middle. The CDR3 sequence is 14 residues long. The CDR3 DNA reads TGTGCCAGCCTACCGAAACAGGGTGCAGATACGCAGTATTTT. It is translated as CASLPKQGADTQYF.

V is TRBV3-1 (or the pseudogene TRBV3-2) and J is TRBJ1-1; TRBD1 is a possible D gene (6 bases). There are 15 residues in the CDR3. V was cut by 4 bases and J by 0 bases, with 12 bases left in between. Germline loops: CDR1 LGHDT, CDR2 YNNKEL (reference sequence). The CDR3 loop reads CASSPPQGVNTEAFF. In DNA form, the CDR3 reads TGTGCCAGCAGCCCTCCACAGGGAGTGAACACTGAAGCTTTCTTT.

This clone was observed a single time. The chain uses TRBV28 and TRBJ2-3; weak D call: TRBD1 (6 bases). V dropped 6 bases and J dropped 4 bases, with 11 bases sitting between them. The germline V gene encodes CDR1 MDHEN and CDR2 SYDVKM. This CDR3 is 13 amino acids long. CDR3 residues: CASSLQGSDTQYF. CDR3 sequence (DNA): TGTGCCAGCAGCTTACAGGGCTCAGATACGCAGTATTTT.

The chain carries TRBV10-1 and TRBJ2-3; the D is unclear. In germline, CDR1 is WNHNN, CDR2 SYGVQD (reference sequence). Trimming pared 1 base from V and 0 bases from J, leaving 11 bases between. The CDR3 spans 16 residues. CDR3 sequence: CASSEFEAESTDTQYF. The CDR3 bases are TGCGCCAGCAGTGAGTTTGAGGCAGAGAGCACAGATACGCAGTATTTT.

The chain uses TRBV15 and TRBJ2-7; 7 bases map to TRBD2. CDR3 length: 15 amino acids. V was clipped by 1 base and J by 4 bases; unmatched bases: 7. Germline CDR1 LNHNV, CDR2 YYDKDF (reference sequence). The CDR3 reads CATSRVAGDGYEQYF. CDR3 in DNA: TGTGCCACCAGCAGAGTGGCGGGAGATGGTTACGAGCAGTACTTC. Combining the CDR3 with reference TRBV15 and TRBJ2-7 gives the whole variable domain DAMVIQNPRYQVTQFGKPVTLSCSQTLNHNVMYWYQQKSSQAPKLLFHYYDKDFNNEADTPDNFQSRRPNTSFCFLDIRSPGLGDTAMYLCATSRVAGDGYEQYFGPGTRLTVT.

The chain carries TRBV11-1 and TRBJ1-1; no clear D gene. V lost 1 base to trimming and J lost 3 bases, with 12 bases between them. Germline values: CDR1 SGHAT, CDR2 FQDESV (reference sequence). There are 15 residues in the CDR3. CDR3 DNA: TGTGCCAGCAGCTTAGTTCGTGGGAGCCACACTGAAGCTTTCTTT. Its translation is CASSLVRGSHTEAFF.

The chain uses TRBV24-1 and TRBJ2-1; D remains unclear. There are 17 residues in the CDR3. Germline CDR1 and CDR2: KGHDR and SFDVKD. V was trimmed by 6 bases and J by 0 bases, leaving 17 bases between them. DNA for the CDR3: TGTGCCACCAGTTCTAACTCAGGCTCGAGCTCCTACAATGAGCAGTTCTTC. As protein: CATSSNSGSSSYNEQFF.

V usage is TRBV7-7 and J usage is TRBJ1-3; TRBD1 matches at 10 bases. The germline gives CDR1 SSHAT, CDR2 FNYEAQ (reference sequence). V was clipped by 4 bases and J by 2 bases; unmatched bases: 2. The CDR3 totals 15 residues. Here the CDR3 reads CASSSGTGAGNTIYF. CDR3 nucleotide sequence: TGTGCCAGCAGCTCCGGGACAGGGGCTGGAAACACCATATATTTT.

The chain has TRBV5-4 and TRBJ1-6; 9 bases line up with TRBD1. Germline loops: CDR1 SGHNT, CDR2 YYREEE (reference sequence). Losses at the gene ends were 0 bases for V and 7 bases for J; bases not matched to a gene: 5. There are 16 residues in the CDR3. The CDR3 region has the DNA TGTGCCAGCAGCTTGGGGGGCGGGACAGGGAATTCACCCCTCCACTTT. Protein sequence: CASSLGGGTGNSPLHF.

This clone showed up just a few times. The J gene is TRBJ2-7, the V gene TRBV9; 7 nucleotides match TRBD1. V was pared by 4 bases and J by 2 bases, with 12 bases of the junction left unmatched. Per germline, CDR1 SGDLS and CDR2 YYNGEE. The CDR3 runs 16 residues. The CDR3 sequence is CASSSRDSKLTYEQYF. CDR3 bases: TGTGCCAGCAGCTCGAGGGACAGTAAGTTAACCTACGAGCAGTACTTC.

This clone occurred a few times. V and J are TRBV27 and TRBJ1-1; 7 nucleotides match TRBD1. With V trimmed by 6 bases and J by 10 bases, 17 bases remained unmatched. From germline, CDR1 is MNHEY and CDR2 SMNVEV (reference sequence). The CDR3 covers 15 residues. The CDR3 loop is CASRRGHSGDFGAFF. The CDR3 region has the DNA TGTGCCAGCAGGAGGGGGCACAGTGGGGATTTTGGAGCTTTCTTT.

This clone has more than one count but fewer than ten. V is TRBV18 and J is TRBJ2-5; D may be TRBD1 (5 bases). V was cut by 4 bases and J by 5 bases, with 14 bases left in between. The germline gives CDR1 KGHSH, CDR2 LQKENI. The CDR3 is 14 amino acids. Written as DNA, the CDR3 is TGTGCCAGCTCACTCAGGGTCTTGGCTGAGACCCAGTACTTC. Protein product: CASSLRVLAETQYF.

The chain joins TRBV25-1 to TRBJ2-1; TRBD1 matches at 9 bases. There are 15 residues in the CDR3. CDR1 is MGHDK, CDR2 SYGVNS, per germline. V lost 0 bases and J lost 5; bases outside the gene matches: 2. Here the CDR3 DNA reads TGTGCCAGCAGTGAATACGGGACAGGGAACAATGAGCAGTTCTTC. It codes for CASSEYGTGNNEQFF. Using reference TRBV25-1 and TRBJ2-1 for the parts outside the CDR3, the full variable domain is EADIYQTPRYLVIGTGKKITLECSQTMGHDKMYWYQQDPGMELHLIHYSYGVNSTEKGDLSSESTVSRIRTEHFPLTLESARPSHTSQYLCASSEYGTGNNEQFFGPGTRLTVL.